This T cell receptor (beta chain) was captured by sequencing in a study of T cell changes during pregnancy in multiple sclerosis. There are 19 residues in the CDR3. V shed 0 bases and J 3 bases; nucleotides not matched to a gene: 11. Per germline, CDR1 SGHRS and CDR2 YFSETQ. Measured with immunoSEQ multiplex PCR; TCRdb has only the in-frame clones, and not every one. The sample contains 50,000 or so clones, approximately 94% of which appear only once. The starting material was CD4+ T cells from peripheral blood mononuclear cells, obtained in the second trimester of pregnancy. The sequence derives from a female donor with multiple sclerosis, enrolled in a pregnancy study. The gene calls are TRBV5-1 and TRBJ1-4, with 10 bases lining up with TRBD1. CDR3: CASSLDIPGQGHPNEKLFF. The CDR3 DNA reads TGCGCCAGCAGCTTGGATATACCGGGACAGGGGCACCCTAATGAAAAACTGTTTTTT.